These 13 T cell receptor beta chains share one sample of origin, sequenced in a study of T cell responses to AZD1222 COVID-19 vaccine. TCRdb keeps only in-frame clones here, not all; method: immunoSEQ multiplex PCR. The data show under 150,000 clones, 88% seen once. The specimen comprised peripheral blood, sampled on day 0 of AZD1222 vaccination. These receptors were collected from an adult in good health.

This chain connects TRBV3-1 (or the pseudogene TRBV3-2) to TRBJ1-2; D is uncertain. Trimming removed 3 bases from V and 1 base from J, with 6 bases in between. This CDR3 is 13 amino acids long. Germline CDR1 LGHDT, CDR2 YNNKEL (reference sequence). The CDR3 sequence is CASSQGINYGYTF. DNA of the CDR3: TGTGCCAGCAGCCAGGGTATTAACTATGGCTACACCTTC.

The CDR3 protein is CASSLSQGSYEQYF. In DNA form, the CDR3 reads TGTGCCAGCAGTTTATCCCAGGGCTCCTACGAGCAGTACTTC. The genes are TRBV27 and TRBJ2-7; TRBD1 is a possible D gene (5 bases). Germline V lookup: CDR1 MNHEY, CDR2 SMNVEV (reference sequence). Trimming pared 0 bases from V and 0 bases from J, leaving 6 bases between. There are 14 residues in the CDR3.

The chain recombines TRBV4-2 with TRBJ2-1; 13 bases are a match to TRBD2. V shed 4 bases and J 8 bases; nucleotides not matched to a gene: 5. The CDR3 length is 15 residues. Germline V gene sequence: CDR1 LGHNA, CDR2 YNFKEQ. CDR3 in amino acids: CASSRTSGSQDEQFF. CDR3 DNA: TGTGCCAGCAGCCGGACTAGCGGGAGTCAGGATGAGCAGTTCTTC.

The chain is built from TRBV7-2 and TRBJ2-7, with 11 bases that match TRBD2. CDR3 length equals 18 residues. Germline V CDR1 and CDR2: SGHTA, FQGNSA. V was clipped by 4 bases and J by 2 bases; unmatched bases: 13. CDR3 coding DNA: TGTGCCAGCAGCTCCCGTTGGGGGGGTAGCGGGAGGGCCTACGAGCAGTACTTC. Translating it yields CASSSRWGGSGRAYEQYF.

This clone has just a few counts. The genes are TRBV19 and TRBJ2-2, with 12 bases lining up with TRBD1. This CDR3 spans 17 amino acids. The germline gives CDR1 LNHDA, CDR2 SQIVND (reference sequence). Trimming removed 5 bases from V and 2 bases from J; junction bases left unmatched: 6. The CDR3 protein is CASSWGQGAGNTGELFF. The DNA of the CDR3 is TGTGCCAGTAGTTGGGGACAGGGGGCGGGAAACACCGGGGAGCTGTTTTTT.

The chain links TRBV9 to TRBJ1-2; 9 bases align to TRBD1. V was pared by 4 bases and J by 0 bases, with 7 bases of the junction left unmatched. Germline assignment: CDR1 SGDLS and CDR2 YYNGEE. The CDR3 totals 16 residues. The CDR3 DNA reads as TGTGCCAGCAGCCTGGACAGGGGAAACCCTAACTATGGCTACACCTTC. This gives the protein CASSLDRGNPNYGYTF. Together with reference TRBV9 and TRBJ1-2, the CDR3 gives the full variable domain: DSGVTQTPKHLITATGQRVTLRCSPRSGDLSVYWYQQSLDQGLQFLIQYYNGEERAKGNILERFSAQQFPDLHSELNLSSLELGDSALYFCASSLDRGNPNYGYTFGSGTRLTVV.

The chain employs TRBV18 and TRBJ1-3; 9 nucleotides agree with TRBD1. Germline V gene data show CDR1 as KGHSH and CDR2 as LQKENI. Trimming at V came to 4 bases and at J to 0 bases, leaving 7 bases not matched to a gene. The CDR3 loop spans 17 amino acids. CDR3 DNA sequence: TGTGCCAGCTCACGGGACAGGGCCGATCTCTCTGGAAACACCATATATTTT. This translates into CASSRDRADLSGNTIYF.

V and J are TRBV18 and TRBJ2-7; D unresolved. Germline V gives CDR1 KGHSH, CDR2 LQKENI. V dropped 2 bases and J dropped 1 base, with 12 bases sitting between them. CDR3 length: 15 residues. The CDR3 nucleotides read TGTGCCAGCTCACCAGGGAACCTCCTATCCTACGAGCAGTACTTC. This sequence encodes CASSPGNLLSYEQYF. The full variable domain, in which reference TRBV18 and TRBJ2-7 provide the parts outside the CDR3, is NAGVMQNPRHLVRRRGQEARLRCSPMKGHSHVYWYRQLPEEGLKFMVYLQKENIIDESGMPKERFSAEFPKEGPSILRIQQVVRGDSAAYFCASSPGNLLSYEQYFGPGTRLTVT.

This clone was found a few times. The gene calls are TRBV5-5 and TRBJ1-2; TRBD1 is a possible D gene (5 bases). CDR3 size: 16 residues. V gave up 0 bases and J gave up 1 base, with 13 bases separating them. From germline, CDR1 is SGHKS and CDR2 YYEKEE (reference sequence). CDR3 amino acids: CASSLALQDLNYGYTF. CDR3 nucleotide sequence: TGTGCCAGCAGCTTGGCCTTACAGGACCTTAACTATGGCTACACCTTC.

The chain has TRBV7-9 and TRBJ1-2; the D gene is possibly TRBD1 (6 bases). Germline V gene data show CDR1 as SEHNR and CDR2 as FQNEAQ (reference sequence). V dropped 5 bases and J dropped 2 bases, with 15 bases sitting between them. The CDR3 length is 15 residues. This CDR3 is CASSDRDKPNYGYTF. For the CDR3, the DNA is TGTGCCAGCAGCGATCGGGACAAACCCAACTATGGCTACACCTTC.

The chain has TRBV18 and TRBJ1-1; TRBD1 matches 8 bases. V lost 2 bases and J lost 8; bases outside the gene matches: 7. This CDR3 is built from 14 residues. Germline V gene data show CDR1 as KGHSH and CDR2 as LQKENI. The CDR3 DNA reads TGTGCCAGCTCACCATCCAGGGGGCAGTCGGAAGCTTTCTTT. Its protein product is CASSPSRGQSEAFF.

The rearrangement links TRBV18 to TRBJ1-6; tentative D call: TRBD1 (6 bases). CDR1 is KGHSH and CDR2 is LQKENI in the germline V gene. The CDR3 runs to 15 residues. The V gene lost 0 bases and the J gene lost 7 bases, with 10 bases spanning the gap. CDR3 DNA: TGTGCCAGCTCACCACCAGGGGGTAGCAATTCACCCCTCCACTTT. Translation: CASSPPGGSNSPLHF.

The chain is built from TRBV7-2 and TRBJ1-2; D ambiguous. Trimming cost V 3 bases and J 6 bases, with 11 bases left between them. CDR1 and CDR2 (germline): SGHTA, FQGNSA. The CDR3 is 13 residues long. The CDR3 loop reads CASSFLYGDGYTF. In nucleotides, the CDR3 is TGTGCCAGCAGCTTTTTGTATGGTGATGGCTACACCTTC.